Below are 12 T cell receptor beta chains sequenced from a single sample in a study of tumor-infiltrating lymphocytes in primary liver carcinoma. Co-extraction yielded RNA and DNA from roughly 20-30 mg of unsorted bulk tissue. Priming with a constant-region primer yielded TCR beta cDNA from about 450 ng total RNA. Investigators got TCR beta libraries out of three nested multiplex PCR rounds, done with slightly modified ARM-PCR. Forward primers for TRBV1-TRBV30 and a C-beta reverse primer served the first two PCR rounds, at about 11 cycles each. TCRdb independently ran MiXCR on the multiplex PCR reads; one entry per CDR3 protein. The data show roughly 24,000 distinct CDR3 sequences, 60% to 80% seen once. What was sequenced was liver tumor tissue from sampling region 5. The subset is: tumor region T5, tumor centre. These TCRs come from a woman in her 30s with primary liver carcinoma and hepatitis B virus infection.

The J gene is TRBJ2-1, the V gene TRBV6-5; D tentatively fits TRBD1 or TRBD2 (6 bases each). Germline V gene data show CDR1 as MNHEY and CDR2 as SVGAGI. V gave up 7 bases and J gave up 4 bases, with 14 bases separating them. The CDR3 spans 14 residues. The CDR3 loop reads CASTLGGHYNEQFF. CDR3 in DNA: TGTGCCAGCACGCTCGGGGGACATTACAATGAGCAGTTCTTC.

Many counts were recorded for this clonotype. The V and J genes are TRBV5-1 and TRBJ2-2; 7 bases are a match to TRBD1. CDR1 SGHRS and CDR2 YFSETQ come from the germline V gene. This CDR3 region has 17 residues. After removal of 0 bases from V and 6 bases from J, the junction contained 11 bases not matched to a gene. CDR3 sequence reads: CASSLGHRDRAAGELFF. CDR3 bases: TGCGCCAGCAGCTTGGGCCACCGGGACAGAGCGGCCGGGGAGCTGTTTTTT.

Remarks on this clonotype: A read error may explain this, as a much larger clone is one base away. This chain joins TRBV11-2 and TRBJ1-1; D gene uncertain. Trimming removed 5 bases from V and 8 bases from J, with 9 bases in between. The length of the CDR3 is 11 residues. Germline V gene lookup returns CDR1 SGHAT and CDR2 FQNNGV. The CDR3 sequence is CASSPGSEAFF. In DNA form, the CDR3 reads TGTGCCAGCAGCCCCGGGTCAGAAGCTTTCTTT.

This rearrangement joins TRBV4-1 to TRBJ2-1, with D possibly TRBD2 on 6 matching bases. With 7 bases removed from V and 8 bases from J, the gap between germline ends came to 21 bases. Germline lookup yields CDR1 MGHRA and CDR2 YSYEKL. The CDR3 runs 15 residues. As DNA, the CDR3 is TGCGCCAGCAACCATGGTGGTCTAGCGAGGGATGAGCAGTTCTTC. This translates into CASNHGGLARDEQFF.

Comment on this clonotype: One end of the junction fails to match germline, which may point to a read error. J is TRBJ2-7 and V is TRBV14, with a possible D match to TRBD1 (5 bases). The CDR3 loop spans 13 amino acids. The germline V gene encodes CDR1 SGHDN and CDR2 FVKESK. This chain's CDR3 is CAGSQNQGYEQHF. CDR3 nucleotide sequence: TGTGCCGGCAGCCAGAACCAGGGTTACGAGCAGCACTTC.

Comments on this clonotype: The conserved phenylalanine or tryptophan is not found at the CDR3 terminus, so this likely reflects a read error. The DNA is left out, because the CDR3 cannot be placed on it with certainty; the CDR3 is given as TCRdb lists it. The chain couples TRBV6-1 to TRBJ1-4; the table's TRBD1 call for D was not verified on the DNA. Per the germline V gene, CDR1 is MNHNS and CDR2 is SASEGT. The CDR3 is 14 amino acids in total, end residues counted. This CDR3 is CASRGQGGREKMFS.

A note on this clonotype: The conserved final phenylalanine or tryptophan is absent from the CDR3, which likely points to a read error. Because the CDR3's place on the DNA is in doubt, the DNA is left out and the CDR3 is given as listed by TCRdb. The chain uses TRBV7-8 and TRBJ2-3; TRBD2, the table's D call, was not compared with the DNA. CDR1 and CDR2 from the germline V gene are SGHVS and FQNEAQ. The CDR3 is 16 amino acids in total, end residues counted. CDR3 in amino acids: CASSLGAGGPGDTQCL.

A word on this clonotype: One end of the junction fails to match germline, which may point to a read error. V and J are TRBV11-2 and TRBJ2-3; D gene unclear. The CDR3 runs 13 residues. Germline-derived CDR1 and CDR2 are SGHAT and FQNNGV. CDR3 in DNA: TGTGCCAGTAGCTTAGTGCACTCCGTTACGCAGTATTTT. It is translated as CASSLVHSVTQYF.

V is TRBV4-3 and J is TRBJ2-1, with 8 bases fitting TRBD2. The CDR3 covers 16 residues. V was clipped by 0 bases and J by 4 bases; unmatched bases: 5. The germline V gene encodes CDR1 LGHNA and CDR2 YSLEER. CDR3 nucleotide sequence: TGCGCCAGCAGCCAAGATGCGGGAGGCCCTTACAATGAGCAGTTCTTC. Translation: CASSQDAGGPYNEQFF.

Concerning this clonotype: The junction and the germline gene differ at one end; a read error may be behind it. V usage is TRBV29-1 and J usage is TRBJ2-5, with D perhaps matching TRBD2 (5 bases). The CDR3 has 16 residues. Germline CDR1 and CDR2: SQVTM and ANQGSEA. CDR3 sequence reads: CSVVASRLEVQETQYF. CDR3 sequence (DNA): TGTAGCGTTGTAGCCTCCCGGTTAGAGGTCCAAGAGACCCAGTACTTC.

About this clonotype: A read error may account for a junction end that differs from germline. The chain carries TRBV11-2 and TRBJ2-7, with D tentatively TRBD2 (5 bases). The CDR3 has 15 residues. CDR1 SGHAT and CDR2 FQNNGV come from the germline V gene. CDR3 region: CASSLETRDLGGLYF. DNA of the CDR3: TGTGCCAGCAGCTTAGAAACGAGGGATCTAGGCGGGCTGTATTTC.

To note about this clonotype: A junction end diverges from the germline sequence, so it may reflect a read error. The chain combines TRBV11-1 with TRBJ2-7; D is unclear. CDR3 length equals 12 residues. Germline V CDR1 and CDR2: SGHAT, FQDESV (reference sequence). In DNA, the CDR3 is TGTGCCAGCGGCTTCATGTGTTACGTGCAGTACTTC. Protein product: CASGFMCYVQYF.